This T cell receptor (beta chain) originates from a study of T-cell reconstitution after alpha-beta-depleted transplantation in children. Germline lookup yields CDR1 MNHEY and CDR2 SVGAGI. V dropped 6 bases and J dropped 7 bases, with 18 bases sitting between them. The CDR3 totals 14 residues. Unique molecular identifiers were used in preparing the TCRbeta library. TCRdb independently ran MiXCR on the PCR reads; one entry per CDR3 protein. This repertoire shows 330,000 or so distinct CDR3 sequences, about a tenth found once; its top ten account for 2% to 2.5%. Sequences were derived from PBMCs from the stem cell graft donor, sampled from the stem cell graft. The TCR was taken from a human donor who donated a stem cell graft to a child with acute lymphoblastic leukemia. The rearrangement uses TRBV6-5 and TRBJ1-1; D perhaps matches TRBD1 (5 bases). Here the CDR3 DNA reads TGTGCCAGCAGCCAATGGGTACGGGGGGATGAAGCTTTCTTT. Protein sequence: CASSQWVRGDEAFF.